This passage covers 23 T cell receptor beta chains from one sample sequenced in a study of post-analysis software for immune sequencing data. Study outcomes and limitations: In patients, TRBV5-6, TRBV5-1 and TRBV20-1 belonged to roughly 5 TRBV segments found more frequently than in controls.

Antigens of these TCRs are unknown. Libraries were made from TCR beta cDNA, and they carried unique molecular identifiers. From the PCR reads, TCRdb called clonotypes with MiXCR, one entry per CDR3 protein. The table shows fewer than 850,000 distinct CDR3 sequences, with 40% to 55% occurring only once. The material sequenced was blood. The receptors were sampled from a girl aged 5 to 17 with multiple sclerosis.

The chain combines TRBV7-8 with TRBJ2-1, with 9 positions matching TRBD1. J was trimmed by 10 bases and V by 5 bases; bases with no gene match: 12. Germline CDR1 and CDR2: SGHVS and FQNEAQ. CDR3 size: 15 residues. CDR3 DNA: TGTGCCAGCAGCCTCGGGACAGGGAATCCATACGAGCAGTTCTTC. It specifies CASSLGTGNPYEQFF.

This clonotype turned up a few times. The chain links TRBV7-2 to TRBJ2-7, with D unclear. V gave up 5 bases and J gave up 1 base, with 12 bases separating them. The CDR3 is 14 amino acids. Germline CDR1 and CDR2: SGHTA and FQGNSA. CDR3 DNA sequence: TGTGCCAGCAGCCAATGGGTGGGGTCCTACGAGCAGTACTTC. This gives the protein CASSQWVGSYEQYF.

This chain connects TRBV20-1 to TRBJ2-1; D gene unclear. Germline V gene sequence: CDR1 DFQATT, CDR2 SNEGSKA (reference sequence). The ends were cut back, 3 bases at V and 6 bases at J, with 9 bases in the middle. The CDR3 covers 12 residues. CDR3 nucleotides: TGCAGTGCTAGTTATCTTGGCAATGAGCAGTTCTTC. Translation: CSASYLGNEQFF.

The rearrangement uses TRBV20-1 and TRBJ2-1; D unresolved. There are 15 residues in the CDR3. Germline assignment: CDR1 DFQATT and CDR2 SNEGSKA (reference sequence). The V end was cut by 0 bases, the J end by 0 bases, with 9 bases between. CDR3 residues: CSARDDRASYNEQFF. CDR3 coding DNA: TGCAGTGCTAGAGATGACCGGGCCTCCTACAATGAGCAGTTCTTC.

The chain employs TRBV27 and TRBJ2-4, with TRBD2 matching 8 bases. CDR1 and CDR2 (germline): MNHEY, SMNVEV (reference sequence). The CDR3 has 18 residues. V was clipped by 6 bases and J by 1 base; unmatched bases: 14. In DNA form, the CDR3 reads TGTGCCAGCAGCCCCTGGGATAGCGGGACCGAGGCCAAAAACATTCAGTACTTC. This encodes CASSPWDSGTEAKNIQYF.

This chain links TRBV20-1 with TRBJ2-4, with D unclear. This CDR3 is built from 15 residues. V dropped 4 bases and J dropped 0 bases, with 13 bases sitting between them. Germline V lookup: CDR1 DFQATT, CDR2 SNEGSKA (reference sequence). The CDR3 protein is CSAIGGILAKNIQYF. DNA of the CDR3: TGCAGTGCTATTGGTGGTATCCTAGCCAAAAACATTCAGTACTTC.

The V call is TRBV6-6, the J call TRBJ2-1; D unclear. The V gene lost 10 bases and the J gene lost 7 bases, with 14 bases spanning the gap. This CDR3 has 12 amino acids. The germline V gene has CDR1 MNHNY and CDR2 SVGAGI (reference sequence). The CDR3 reads CATQEVGNEQFF. The DNA for the CDR3 is TGTGCCACCCAAGAGGTGGGGAATGAGCAGTTCTTC.

This clonotype was counted between two and nine times. The chain recombines TRBV19 with TRBJ2-1, with 13 bases matching TRBD2. Trimming at V came to 4 bases and at J to 8 bases, leaving 5 bases not matched to a gene. Germline V lookup: CDR1 LNHDA, CDR2 SQIVND (reference sequence). The CDR3 loop spans 15 amino acids. This chain's CDR3 is CASSRGLAGRYEQFF. For the CDR3, the DNA is TGTGCCAGTAGTAGGGGACTAGCGGGAAGGTATGAGCAGTTCTTC.

The J gene is TRBJ1-4, the V gene TRBV5-1; D gene unclear. The CDR3 extends over 14 amino acids. The germline V gene encodes CDR1 SGHRS and CDR2 YFSETQ. Trimming pared 0 bases from V and 3 bases from J, leaving 6 bases between. For the CDR3, the DNA is TGCGCCAGCAGCTTGGCGTCGGCTAATGAAAAACTGTTTTTT. It specifies CASSLASANEKLFF.

This chain joins TRBV20-1 and TRBJ2-5; D is perhaps TRBD2 (5 bases). Germline CDR1 is DFQATT and CDR2 is SNEGSKA (reference sequence). V lost 2 bases and J 7 bases, leaving 26 bases between the germline ends. CDR3 length: 17 residues. The CDR3 loop is CSARRAMIFRDKGTQYF. The CDR3 DNA is TGCAGTGCTAGAAGAGCTATGATTTTCCGGGATAAGGGGACCCAGTACTTC.

The gene calls are TRBV12-3 or TRBV12-4 and TRBJ2-2; maybe TRBD2 (6 bases). The V end was cut by 5 bases, the J end by 9 bases, with 19 bases between. The CDR3 is made up of 15 amino acids. Written as DNA, the CDR3 is TGTGCCAGCAGTCCAAGGAGGGCCCCAGGCCGGGAGCTGTTTTTT. Protein product: CASSPRRAPGRELFF.

This clonotype came up once. V and J are TRBV7-2 and TRBJ2-1; unclear D gene. The CDR3 covers 14 residues. The V end was cut by 4 bases, the J end by 5 bases, with 12 bases between. Germline V CDR1 and CDR2: SGHTA, FQGNSA. CDR3 DNA: TGTGCCAGCAGCTCGCATGTAATCCACAATGAGCAGTTCTTC. Protein product: CASSSHVIHNEQFF.

The chain recombines TRBV12-5 with TRBJ2-3; D possibly matches TRBD1 or TRBD2 (5 bases each). The V gene lost 7 bases and the J gene lost 6 bases, with 17 bases spanning the gap. In germline, CDR1 is LGHNT, CDR2 FRNRAP. The CDR3 has 14 residues. In nucleotides, the CDR3 is TGTGCTAGTGTCTCGGGACCCGTTTTTGATACGCAGTATTTT. Residues: CASVSGPVFDTQYF.

The table lists this clonotype with a few counts. The V call is TRBV27, the J call TRBJ2-7; TRBD2 might be the D (6 bases). This CDR3 spans 15 amino acids. Trimming removed 6 bases from V and 1 base from J, with 16 bases in between. Germline V gives CDR1 MNHEY, CDR2 SMNVEV (reference sequence). DNA for the CDR3: TGTGCCAGCAGCTCCCTCCGGGAGTCTTCCTACGAGCAGTACTTC. It is translated as CASSSLRESSYEQYF.

This clonotype showed up just a few times. The chain uses TRBV11-2 and TRBJ1-1, with D perhaps matching TRBD1 (6 bases). With 5 bases removed from V and 6 bases from J, the gap between germline ends came to 13 bases. Germline assignment: CDR1 SGHAT and CDR2 FQNNGV. The CDR3 extends over 13 amino acids. CDR3 region: CASSPEGVAEAFF. DNA for the CDR3: TGTGCCAGCAGCCCCGAGGGGGTGGCTGAAGCTTTCTTT.

This clonotype has more than one count but fewer than ten. The rearrangement joins TRBV6-5 to TRBJ1-2; D is unclear. Trimming removed 4 bases at V and 6 bases at J, with 18 bases between. CDR3 length: 15 residues. Germline V CDR1 and CDR2: MNHEY, SVGAGI. The CDR3 reads CASSSPGSGGDGYTF. The CDR3 DNA is TGTGCCAGCAGTTCACCGGGATCCGGTGGAGATGGCTACACCTTC.

The V and J genes are TRBV20-1 and TRBJ2-5; weak D call: TRBD1 (6 bases). The DNA end favors TRBJ2-1, so the J call may be wrong. Germline CDR1 is DFQATT and CDR2 is SNEGSKA (reference sequence). The CDR3 spans 14 residues. The DNA of the CDR3 is TGCAGTGCTAGGGTGGGACATCCACAAGAGACCCAGTTCTTC. It encodes CSARVGHPQETQFF.

The rearrangement joins TRBV29-1 to TRBJ1-4, with D possibly TRBD1 on 6 matching bases. V lost 6 bases and J 2 bases, leaving 13 bases between the germline ends. Germline lookup yields CDR1 SQVTM and CDR2 ANQGSEA. This CDR3 contains 14 residues. The chain's CDR3 is CSVARGATNEKLFF. CDR3 DNA sequence: TGCAGCGTCGCCCGGGGGGCGACTAATGAAAAACTGTTTTTT.

V usage is TRBV9 and J usage is TRBJ2-7, with 10 bases that match TRBD2. The CDR3 is 15 residues long. V lost 5 bases to trimming and J lost 0 bases; unmatched junction nucleotides: 5. Germline V gene lookup returns CDR1 SGDLS and CDR2 YYNGEE. The CDR3 here is CASSPGTSDSYEQYF. Here the CDR3 DNA reads TGTGCCAGCAGTCCCGGGACTAGCGACTCCTACGAGCAGTACTTC.

V gene TRBV6-2 or TRBV6-3 combines with J gene TRBJ2-7, with TRBD2 matching 8 bases. Germline V gene data show CDR1 as MNHEY and CDR2 as SVGEGT. V gave up 7 bases and J gave up 8 bases; unmatched junction bases: 7. CDR3 length equals 12 residues. The CDR3 nucleotides read TGTGCCAGCATGAGGGCTAGCGGGCAGCAGTACTTC. Translating gives CASMRASGQQYF.

The chain employs TRBV6-5 and TRBJ2-7; D not resolved. The V end lost 8 bases, the J end lost 6 bases, and 11 bases lay between the germline ends. The germline gives CDR1 MNHEY, CDR2 SVGAGI. The CDR3 has 11 residues. The chain's CDR3 is CASRGPGEQYF. The DNA of the CDR3 is TGTGCCAGCCGTGGACCCGGCGAGCAGTACTTC.

The V gene is TRBV3-1, the J gene TRBJ2-7; possible D gene TRBD2, 5 bases. Trimming took 0 bases from V and 2 from J, leaving 11 bases between them. Germline loops: CDR1 LGHDT, CDR2 YNNKEL (reference sequence). The CDR3 extends over 15 amino acids. The CDR3 coding sequence is TGTGCCAGCAGCCAAGAACTGGACGGGACCTACGAGCAGTACTTC. It encodes CASSQELDGTYEQYF.

In its sample, this clonotype was seen a few times. The gene calls are TRBV15 and TRBJ1-4, with a possible D match to TRBD1 (5 bases). Between the trimmed V and J ends, which lost 0 bases and 6 bases, there was a span of 14 bases. This CDR3 region has 16 residues. Germline CDR1 and CDR2: LNHNV and YYDKDF (reference sequence). This CDR3 is CATSRDLAGLDEKLFF. The CDR3 coding sequence is TGTGCCACCAGCAGAGATCTGGCAGGGCTGGATGAAAAACTGTTTTTT.